This paragraph reports one T cell receptor beta chain. The CDR3 is 12 residues long. Germline lookup yields CDR1 SGDLS and CDR2 YYNGEE. V lost 0 bases and J 6 bases, leaving 4 bases between the germline ends. The data derive from a study of control samples from healthy donors and cancer patients. Profiling relied on immunoSEQ multiplex PCR, and the TCRdb table lists in-frame clones only, not all of them. The data contain fewer than 85,000 clones, about nine tenths of them singletons. Specimen: blood. The sequence derives from a man in his thirties or forties in good health. The rearrangement links TRBV9 to TRBJ2-1, with D unclear. Written as DNA, the CDR3 is TGTGCCAGCAGCGTAGTATCCAATGAGCAGTTCTTC. Amino acid sequence: CASSVVSNEQFF.